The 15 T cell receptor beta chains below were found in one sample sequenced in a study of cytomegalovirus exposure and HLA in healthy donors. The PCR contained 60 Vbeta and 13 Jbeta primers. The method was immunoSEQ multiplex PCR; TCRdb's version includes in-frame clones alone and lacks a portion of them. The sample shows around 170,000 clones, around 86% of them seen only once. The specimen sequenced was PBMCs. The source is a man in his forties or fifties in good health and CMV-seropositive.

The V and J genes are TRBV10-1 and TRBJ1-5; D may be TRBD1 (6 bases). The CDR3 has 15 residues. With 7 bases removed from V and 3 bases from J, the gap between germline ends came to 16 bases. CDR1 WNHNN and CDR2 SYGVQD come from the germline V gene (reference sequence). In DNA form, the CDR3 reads TGCGCCAGCAACGACAGAGGGGGAGACAATCAGCCCCAGCATTTT. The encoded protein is CASNDRGGDNQPQHF.

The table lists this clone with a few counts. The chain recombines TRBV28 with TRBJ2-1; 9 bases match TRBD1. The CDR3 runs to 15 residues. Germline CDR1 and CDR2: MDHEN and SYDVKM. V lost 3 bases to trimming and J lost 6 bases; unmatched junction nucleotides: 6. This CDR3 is CASSLTGGPINEQFF. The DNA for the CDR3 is TGTGCCAGCAGTTTGACAGGGGGTCCGATCAATGAGCAGTTCTTC. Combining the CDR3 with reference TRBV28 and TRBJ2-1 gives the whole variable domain DVKVTQSSRYLVKRTGEKVFLECVQDMDHENMFWYRQDPGLGLRLIYFSYDVKMKEKGDIPEGYSVSREKKERFSLILESASTNQTSMYLCASSLTGGPINEQFFGPGTRLTVL.

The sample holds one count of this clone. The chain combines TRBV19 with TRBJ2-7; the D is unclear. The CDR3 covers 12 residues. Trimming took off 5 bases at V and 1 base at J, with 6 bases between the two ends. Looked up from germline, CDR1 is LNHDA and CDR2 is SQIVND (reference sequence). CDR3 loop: CASSDKSYEQYF. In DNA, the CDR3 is TGTGCCAGTAGTGACAAATCCTACGAGCAGTACTTC. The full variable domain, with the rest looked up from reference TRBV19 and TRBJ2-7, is DGGITQSPKYLFRKEGQNVTLSCEQNLNHDAMYWYRQDPGQGLRLIYYSQIVNDFQKGDIAEGYSVSREKKESFPLTVTSAQKNPTAFYLCASSDKSYEQYFGPGTRLTVT.

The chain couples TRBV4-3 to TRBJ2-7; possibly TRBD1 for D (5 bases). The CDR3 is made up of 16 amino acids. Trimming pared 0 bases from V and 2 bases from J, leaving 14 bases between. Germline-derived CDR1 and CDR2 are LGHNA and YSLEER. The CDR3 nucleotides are TGCGCCAGCAGCCAAGATCTTGTGACAGTCACCTACGAGCAGTACTTC. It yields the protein CASSQDLVTVTYEQYF.

Here the CDR3 DNA reads TGTGCCAGCAGGACTAACACTGAAGCTTTCTTT. Protein sequence: CASRTNTEAFF. V and J are TRBV2 and TRBJ1-1; D not certain. V was shortened by 6 bases and J by 2 bases, with 4 bases between the two germline ends. The CDR3 has 11 amino acids. Germline V lookup: CDR1 SNHLY, CDR2 FYNNEI. The full variable domain, rest sourced from reference TRBV2 and TRBJ1-1, is EPEVTQTPSHQVTQMGQEVILRCVPISNHLYFYWYRQILGQKVEFLVSFYNNEISEKSEIFDDQFSVERPDGSNFTLKIRSTKLEDSAMYFCASRTNTEAFFGQGTRLTVV.

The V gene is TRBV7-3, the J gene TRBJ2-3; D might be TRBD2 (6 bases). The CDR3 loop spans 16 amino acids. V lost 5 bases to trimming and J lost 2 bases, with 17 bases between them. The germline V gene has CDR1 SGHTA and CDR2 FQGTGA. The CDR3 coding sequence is TGTGCCAGCAGCCTGAGGAGCGGGCCTCACACAGATACGCAGTATTTT. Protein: CASSLRSGPHTDTQYF.

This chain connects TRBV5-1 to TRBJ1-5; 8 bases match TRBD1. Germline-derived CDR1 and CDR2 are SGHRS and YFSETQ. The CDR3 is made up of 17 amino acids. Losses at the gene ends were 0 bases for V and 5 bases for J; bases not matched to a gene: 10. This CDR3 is CASSLDTGQGSDQPQHF. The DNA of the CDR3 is TGCGCCAGCAGCTTGGATACAGGACAGGGAAGTGATCAGCCCCAGCATTTT. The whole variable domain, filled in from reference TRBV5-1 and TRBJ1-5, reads KAGVTQTPRYLIKTRGQQVTLSCSPISGHRSVSWYQQTPGQGLQFLFEYFSETQRNKGNFPGRFSGRQFSNSRSEMNVSTLELGDSALYLCASSLDTGQGSDQPQHFGDGTRLSIL.

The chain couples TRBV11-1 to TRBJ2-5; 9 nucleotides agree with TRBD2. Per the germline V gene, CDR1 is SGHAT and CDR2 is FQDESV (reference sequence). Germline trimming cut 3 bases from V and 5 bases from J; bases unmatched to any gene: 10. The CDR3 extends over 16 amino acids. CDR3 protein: CASSFGTSGFRETQYF. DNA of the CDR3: TGTGCCAGCAGCTTCGGAACTAGCGGGTTCCGGGAGACCCAGTACTTC.

The CDR3 coding sequence is TGTGCCAGCAGTGGGGACACGGCCTACGAGCAGTACTTC. Amino acids: CASSGDTAYEQYF. The genes are TRBV25-1 and TRBJ2-7; maybe TRBD1 (6 bases). Germline values: CDR1 MGHDK, CDR2 SYGVNS. V was cut by 4 bases and J by 2 bases, with 9 bases left in between. The CDR3 sequence is 13 residues long.

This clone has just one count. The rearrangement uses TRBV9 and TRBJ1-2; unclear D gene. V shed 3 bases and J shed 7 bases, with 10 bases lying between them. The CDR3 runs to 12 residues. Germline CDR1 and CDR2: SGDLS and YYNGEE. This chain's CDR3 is CASSGEIIGYTF. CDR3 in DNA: TGTGCCAGCAGCGGGGAGATTATTGGCTACACCTTC.

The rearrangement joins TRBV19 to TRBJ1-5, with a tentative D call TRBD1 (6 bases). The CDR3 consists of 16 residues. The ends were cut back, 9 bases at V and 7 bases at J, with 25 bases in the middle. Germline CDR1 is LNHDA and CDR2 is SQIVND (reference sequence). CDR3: CARRFTGHPLSQPQHF. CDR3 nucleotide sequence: TGTGCCAGGAGATTCACGGGACACCCCTTATCGCAGCCCCAGCATTTT.

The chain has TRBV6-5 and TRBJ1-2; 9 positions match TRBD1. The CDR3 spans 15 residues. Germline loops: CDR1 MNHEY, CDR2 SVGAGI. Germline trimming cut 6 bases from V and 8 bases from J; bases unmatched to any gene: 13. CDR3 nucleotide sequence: TGTGCCAGCAGAAAACAGGGGGCACGAGGTGGGGGCTACACCTTC. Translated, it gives CASRKQGARGGGYTF.

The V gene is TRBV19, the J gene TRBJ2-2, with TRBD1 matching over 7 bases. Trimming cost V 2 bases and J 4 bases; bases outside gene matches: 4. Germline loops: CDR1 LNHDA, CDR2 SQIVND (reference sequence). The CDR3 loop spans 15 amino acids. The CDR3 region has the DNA TGTGCCAGTAGTATAAACAGGGGAAGCACCGGGGAGCTGTTTTTT. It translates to CASSINRGSTGELFF.

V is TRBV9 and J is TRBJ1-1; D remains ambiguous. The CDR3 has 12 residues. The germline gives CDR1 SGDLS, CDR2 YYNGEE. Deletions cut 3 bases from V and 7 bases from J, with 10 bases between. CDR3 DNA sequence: TGTGCCAGCAGCGCGGGTGTGGGTGAAGCTTTCTTT. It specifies CASSAGVGEAFF.

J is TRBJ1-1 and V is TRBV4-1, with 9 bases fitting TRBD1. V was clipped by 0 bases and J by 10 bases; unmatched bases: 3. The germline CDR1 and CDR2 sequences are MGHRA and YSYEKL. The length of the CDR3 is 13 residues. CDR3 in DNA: TGCGCCAGCAGCCAAGATGGGACAGGGCCAGCTTTCTTT. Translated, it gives CASSQDGTGPAFF.